A selection of T cell receptor beta chains follows, all from one sample in a study of tumor and adjacent non-tumor tissue in lung cancer. TCRdb re-called the multiplex PCR reads through MiXCR, storing one row per CDR3 protein. The table includes 60,000 to 90,000 distinct CDR3 sequences, under 85% detected once. The sequenced sample was lung tumor tissue. These receptors were obtained from a woman in her 50s with non-small cell lung cancer. The CDR3 runs from the conserved cysteine through the conserved F or W. D genes are given only for firm matches. For some rows the clone size is stated as once, few or many, or as a class when expanded; others skip it.

cdr3_length clone_size d_call j_call v_call cdr3_nt cdr3_aa
13 - - TRBJ2-3 TRBV4-1 TGCACCAGTGAGGGTGGGAGATCTGATACGCCGTATTTT CTSEGGRSDTPYF
12 - - TRBJ1-5 TRBV2 TGTGCCAGCACCACGGGCAATCAGCCCCAGCATTTT CASTTGNQPQHF
13 medium-sized - TRBJ2-7 TRBV12-3/TRBV12-4 TGTGCCAGTCACCCGGGCGTGGGCTACGAGCAGTACTTC CASHPGVGYEQYF
16 - TRBD2 TRBJ2-7 TRBV11-2 TGTGCTGGCAGCTTAGGAGGGCTAGCGGTAGTCGGCGAGCAGTACTTC CAGSLGGLAVVGEQYF
15 - - TRBJ2-7 TRBV29-1 TGCGGCGTTGTAGTCGGCGACCGATCGGCCTACGAGCAGTACTTC CGVVVGDRSAYEQYF
14 - TRBD2 TRBJ2-5 TRBV29-1 TGCAGCTTGGAGGCCAGCGGGAGCGCTGAGGCCCAGTACTTC CSLEASGSAEAQYF
14 many - TRBJ2-2 TRBV5-1 TGCGCCAGCAGCTTGGAGGGGAACACCGGGGAGCTGTTTTTT CASSLEGNTGELFF
14 - - TRBJ1-1 TRBV29-1 TGCAGCGTTGTGGGGGAAGAGGACAACACTGAAGCTTTCTTT CSVVGEEDNTEAFF
14 many - TRBJ2-4 TRBV7-9 TGTGCCAGCAGCTGGTTCCAGGGAGGAAACATTCAGTACTTC CASSWFQGGNIQYF
13 - - TRBJ2-5 TRBV10-2 TGCGCCAACAGTGAATCAGGGACAGAGACCCAGTACTTC CANSESGTETQYF
15 few TRBD2 TRBJ2-7 TRBV12-3/TRBV12-4 TGTGCCAACAGCCGTTCGTGGGGGGGGTCCTACGGGCAGTACTTC CANSRSWGGSYGQYF
21 - TRBD2 TRBJ2-1 TRBV11-2 TGTGCCAGCAGCTTAACGAGAGCTGGATTAGCGGGAGGGCATGGGTACAATGAGCAGTTCTTC CASSLTRAGLAGGHGYNEQFF
15 once - TRBJ1-5 TRBV6-2/TRBV6-3 TGTGCCTGCAGTTACCATTGGCCATGCAATCAGCCCCAGCATTTT CACSYHWPCNQPQHF
17 - - TRBJ2-7 TRBV6-6 TGTGCCAGCAGGCACGTAGACGGCGGGAACCCCTCCTACGAGCAGTACTTC CASRHVDGGNPSYEQYF
16 - - TRBJ2-1 TRBV11-2 TGTGCCAGCAGCCTCGGTGGGGTAGAGGGATTAGGTGGGCAGTTCTTC CASSLGGVEGLGGQFF
16 - - TRBJ2-7 TRBV2 TGTGCCAGCAGCCGAGACCAGGGACAATTTTCAAGCGAGCAGTACTTC CASSRDQGQFSSEQYF
15 - - TRBJ2-7 TRBV12-3/TRBV12-4 TGTGCCAGCAGTTCAGGTCCCCTGAGGGGCTACGAGCAGTACTTC CASSSGPLRGYEQYF
13 - - TRBJ1-1 TRBV5-4 TGTGCCAGCAACGTGGACAGTAACACTGAAGCTTTCTTT CASNVDSNTEAFF
14 once - TRBJ2-3 TRBV6-2/TRBV6-3 TGTGACAGCAGTAGGCTCGGACCCACAGATACGCAGTATTTT CDSSRLGPTDTQYF
12 - - TRBJ2-7 TRBV6-1 TGTGCCAGCAGCTTCATCAGATTAGAGCAGTACTTT CASSFIRLEQYF
15 - - TRBJ1-5 TRBV6-6 TGTGCCAGCGGTTACTCGTTTGACACCAATCAGCCCCAGCATTTT CASGYSFDTNQPQHF
15 - - TRBJ1-3 TRBV5-1 TGTGCCAGCAGTTTGGCAGGGACCACTGGAAACACCATATATTTT CASSLAGTTGNTIYF
14 once - TRBJ2-5 TRBV11-2 TGTGTCAGTAGCCCTCGGGCCAGGGCAGAGACCCAGTACTTC CVSSPRARAETQYF
14 once TRBD2 TRBJ2-1 TRBV6-1 TGTGCCATCTTAGCGGGAGACGTGAACAATGAGCAATTCTTC CAILAGDVNNEQFF
17 - - TRBJ1-4 TRBV5-1 TGCGCCAGCAGCTTGGCCCAGGGATTAACAACATATGAAAAACTGTTTTTT CASSLAQGLTTYEKLFF
14 - - TRBJ2-3 TRBV6-1 TGTGCCAGCAGTGAGGGCGGGATGACAGATACGCACTATTTT CASSEGGMTDTHYF
16 - - TRBJ2-3 TRBV11-3 TGTGCCAGCAGCTTAGGACGGCAAGAGAGCGCAGATACGCAGTATTTT CASSLGRQESADTQYF
16 many - TRBJ2-2 TRBV5-4 TGTGCCAGCAGCTTGCTTGGGTCCGCGAACACCGGGGAGCTGTTTTTT CASSLLGSANTGELFF
15 - - TRBJ1-2 TRBV29-1 TGCATCGTTGAAGCTTTGAGTGAGGCGGGCTATGGTTACACCTTC CIVEALSEAGYGYTF
12 many - TRBJ1-2 TRBV24-1 TGTGCCACCAGTGACACCGGCTATGGCTACACCTTC CATSDTGYGYTF
17 once - TRBJ2-4 TRBV10-3 TGTGCCATCAATGAGTCGATACTGGGGGAAGCCAATAACATTAAGTACTTC CAINESILGEANNIKYF
13 - - TRBJ1-1 TRBV4-2 TGTGCCAGCAGCCAAGATAGGCACAGGGAAGTTTTCTTT CASSQDRHREVFF
14 many - TRBJ2-1 TRBV7-9 TGTGCCAGCAGCTCCCCCCATGCGGGAATTGAGCAGTTCTTC CASSSPHAGIEQFF